The 18 T cell receptor beta chains below were found in one sample sequenced in a study of spatial heterogeneity in lung cancer. Findings of the study overall: For expanded intratumoral alpha and beta TCRs, counts tracked tumor mutation counts.

TCRdb reanalysed the 5' RACE reads using MiXCR and keeps one entry per CDR3 protein. This table holds around 4,800 distinct CDR3 sequences, about 8.4% found once. For these receptors, no antigen is known. Time point given: sample taken at primary tumor resection. Sequenced material: lung tumor tissue, taken at surgery. All receptors come from a male donor with early-stage non-small cell lung cancer.

This clonotype was observed at least ten times. The chain combines TRBV29-1 with TRBJ2-5, with 11 positions matching TRBD2. The CDR3 has 13 amino acids. Germline V CDR1 and CDR2: SQVTM, ANQGSEA. V shed 6 bases and J 2 bases; nucleotides not matched to a gene: 2. In DNA form, the CDR3 reads TGCAGCGTCGGGACTAGCGGTCAAGAGACCCAGTACTTC. This codes for CSVGTSGQETQYF. Full variable domain (remainder filled in from reference TRBV29-1 and TRBJ2-5): SAVISQKPSRDICQRGTSLTIQCQVDSQVTMMFWYRQQPGQSLTLIATANQGSEATYESGFVIDKFPISRPNLTFSTLTVSNMSPEDSSIYLCSVGTSGQETQYFGPGTRLLVL.

This clonotype qualifies as medium-sized. This chain links TRBV5-1 with TRBJ2-1; 10 nucleotides line up with TRBD2. Looked up from germline, CDR1 is SGHRS and CDR2 is YFSETQ. V dropped 4 bases and J dropped 10; count of bases not matched to a gene: 11. The CDR3 sequence is 15 residues long. CDR3 bases: TGCGCCAGCAGCCTCAAGCTAGCGGGAGAGACGGAGCAGTTCTTC. The encoded protein is CASSLKLAGETEQFF.

Ten or more counts support this clonotype. This chain uses TRBV25-1 with TRBJ2-6; D is unclear. Per germline, CDR1 MGHDK and CDR2 SYGVNS. The CDR3 totals 13 residues. Between the trimmed V and J ends, which lost 7 bases and 0 bases, there was a span of 4 bases. The CDR3 DNA sequence: TGTGCCAGCATGAACTCTGGGGCCAACGTCCTGACTTTC. Translated, it gives CASMNSGANVLTF.

This clonotype is termed medium-sized. The rearrangement uses TRBV27 and TRBJ1-1; perhaps TRBD1 as D (6 bases). The CDR3 length is 14 residues. CDR1 and CDR2 from the germline V gene are MNHEY and SMNVEV (reference sequence). V lost 6 bases and J lost 5, with 16 bases in between. The CDR3 nucleotides are TGTGCCAGCAGGAACCGGCGGGGGCCTACTGAAGCTTTCTTT. Translation gives CASRNRRGPTEAFF.

The table lists this clonotype with many counts. V usage is TRBV6-1 and J usage is TRBJ2-3, with unresolved D. This CDR3 is built from 14 residues. Between the trimmed V and J ends, which lost 1 base and 4 bases, there was a span of 9 bases. Germline V gene data show CDR1 as MNHNS and CDR2 as SASEGT. The CDR3: CASSEEYWADTQYF. As DNA, the CDR3 is TGTGCCAGCAGTGAAGAGTACTGGGCAGATACGCAGTATTTT.

This clonotype is medium-sized within its sample. This chain connects TRBV20-1 to TRBJ1-5, with 8 bases lining up with TRBD1. CDR3 length: 15 amino acids. V lost 1 base and J lost 4; bases outside the gene matches: 6. CDR1 DFQATT and CDR2 SNEGSKA come from the germline V gene (reference sequence). CDR3 sequence reads: CSARVRDRSNQPQHF. The DNA of the CDR3 is TGCAGTGCTAGAGTCCGGGACAGGAGTAATCAGCCCCAGCATTTT.

V and J are TRBV29-1 and TRBJ1-4, with a weak D call TRBD1 (6 bases). The CDR3 has 13 amino acids. V was pared by 4 bases and J by 7 bases, with 13 bases between. Per the germline V gene, CDR1 is SQVTM and CDR2 is ANQGSEA. The CDR3 DNA reads TGCAGCGTTGCTGCCAGGGGAGGTGAAAAACTGTTTTTT. Its translation: CSVAARGGEKLFF.

This clonotype was observed at least ten times. In DNA, the CDR3 is TGCGCCAGCACTGGAGCGGGGGGGCGAAATACGCAGTATTTT. As protein: CASTGAGGRNTQYF. V and J are TRBV5-1 and TRBJ2-3; 10 positions match TRBD2. CDR3 length equals 14 residues. Unmatched junction bases numbered 8, after V lost 6 bases and J lost 7 bases. Germline assignment: CDR1 SGHRS and CDR2 YFSETQ.

V is TRBV27 and J is TRBJ2-1, with 7 bases aligning to TRBD2. The germline gives CDR1 MNHEY, CDR2 SMNVEV (reference sequence). J gave up 7 bases and V 3 bases, and 12 bases lay outside the gene matches. The CDR3 runs 16 residues. The DNA of the CDR3 is TGTGCCAGCAGTTTCAGTCCAGCGGGGACTTCGAATGAGCAGTTCTTC. Its translation is CASSFSPAGTSNEQFF.

This clonotype counts as medium-sized. The V and J genes are TRBV27 and TRBJ1-2, with D uncertain. The CDR3 is 14 residues long. The germline V and J ends were trimmed by 5 bases and 1 base, with 11 bases remaining between them. The germline V gene has CDR1 MNHEY and CDR2 SMNVEV (reference sequence). CDR3 sequence: CASSIVDGNYGYTF. CDR3 sequence (DNA): TGTGCCAGCAGTATCGTGGACGGTAACTATGGCTACACCTTC.

This clonotype is judged medium-sized (0.01 to 0.1%). V usage is TRBV5-1 and J usage is TRBJ2-1; D is uncertain. Between the trimmed V and J ends, which lost 1 base and 0 bases, there was a span of 8 bases. The CDR3 runs to 15 residues. Per germline, CDR1 SGHRS and CDR2 YFSETQ. DNA of the CDR3: TGCGCCAGCAGCTTGCGGCAGAGCTCCTACAATGAGCAGTTCTTC. Translating it yields CASSLRQSSYNEQFF.

The V and J genes are TRBV5-4 and TRBJ2-1; 9 nucleotides match TRBD2. Germline V gives CDR1 SGHNT, CDR2 YYREEE (reference sequence). V lost 4 bases, J lost 5 bases, and 4 bases stayed unmatched. This CDR3 region has 14 residues. CDR3 nucleotides: TGTGCCAGCAGCGCTCGACTAGCGGACAATGAGCAGTTCTTC. It yields the protein CASSARLADNEQFF.

This clonotype was picked up a small number of times. J is TRBJ1-3 and V is TRBV6-5, with TRBD1 identical over 8 bases. With 4 bases clipped from V and 2 bases from J, the junction kept 4 bases outside the gene matches. Germline values: CDR1 MNHEY, CDR2 SVGAGI. The CDR3 contains 15 residues. The CDR3 loop reads CASSWQQGAGNTIYF. CDR3 DNA sequence: TGTGCCAGCAGTTGGCAACAGGGGGCTGGAAACACCATATATTTT.

This clonotype was seen at least ten times. J is TRBJ2-2 and V is TRBV27; D tentatively reads TRBD1 or TRBD2 (5 bases each). This CDR3 is built from 15 residues. The V end lost 3 bases, the J end lost 3 bases, and 11 bases lay between the germline ends. Germline V lookup: CDR1 MNHEY, CDR2 SMNVEV (reference sequence). The CDR3 region has the DNA TGTGCCAGCAGTTTGGAAAGAGGGGACACCGGGGAGCTGTTTTTT. It is translated as CASSLERGDTGELFF.

In its sample, this clonotype ranks as medium-sized. V usage is TRBV20-1 and J usage is TRBJ2-5; no definite D call. Trimming took 7 bases from V and 5 from J, leaving 11 bases between them. CDR3 length equals 11 residues. CDR1 is DFQATT and CDR2 is SNEGSKA in the germline V gene (reference sequence). CDR3 sequence (DNA): TGCAGTGGAGGAAATTGGGAGACCCAGTACTTC. It encodes CSGGNWETQYF.

This clonotype is medium-sized (0.01 to 0.1%) within its sample. The CDR3 DNA follows: TGCGCCAGCATCCCTGGACAGGGCTCCTACAATGAGCAGTTCTTC. Its translation: CASIPGQGSYNEQFF. The rearrangement uses TRBV5-1 and TRBJ2-1; the match to TRBD1 covers 8 bases. V trimming: 6 bases; J trimming: 0 bases; junction bases outside the gene matches: 5. The CDR3 spans 15 residues. Germline-derived CDR1 and CDR2 are SGHRS and YFSETQ.

At least ten counts were recorded for this clonotype. The V call is TRBV2, the J call TRBJ2-3; D is possibly TRBD2 (6 bases). The CDR3 covers 13 residues. The V and J ends lost 8 bases and 1 base respectively, with 10 bases between them. Germline CDR1 reads SNHLY; CDR2 reads FYNNEI. The CDR3 here is CASSGVGTDTQYF. In DNA, the CDR3 is TGTGCCAGCTCGGGGGTTGGCACAGATACGCAGTATTTT. Drawing the rest from reference TRBV2 and TRBJ2-3, the complete variable domain is EPEVTQTPSHQVTQMGQEVILRCVPISNHLYFYWYRQILGQKVEFLVSFYNNEISEKSEIFDDQFSVERPDGSNFTLKIRSTKLEDSAMYFCASSGVGTDTQYFGPGTRLTVL.

This chain links TRBV13 with TRBJ2-7; the match to TRBD1 covers 9 bases. With 5 bases clipped from V and 2 bases from J, the junction kept 4 bases outside the gene matches. Germline V gives CDR1 PRHDT, CDR2 FYEKMQ (reference sequence). There are 14 residues in the CDR3. CDR3 residues: CASSPRQGAYEQYF. CDR3 nucleotide sequence: TGTGCCAGCAGCCCGCGACAGGGGGCCTACGAGCAGTACTTC.